The entry below gives a single T cell receptor beta chain sequence along with its context. Its target is not known. This entry is derived from a study of OX40 agonist ivuxolimab in advanced cancers. Study findings and constraints: Nonresponders, in some cases, also had low normalized T-cell clonal expansion. By week 6 at 0.1 to 3.0 mg/kg, blood CD4+ and CD8+ T cells had expanded clonally. Antigen targets of the expanded peripheral T cells went undetermined.

Sequenced by immunoSEQ multiplex PCR; TCRdb stores in-frame clones only, minus some. This table holds roughly 93,000 clones, more than 80% found once. The CDR3 loop spans 17 amino acids. V was clipped by 6 bases and J by 2 bases, with 19 bases between them. Per the germline V gene, CDR1 is MDHEN and CDR2 is SYDVKM. The chain has TRBV28 and TRBJ1-4; D might be TRBD1 (6 bases). Material: CD4+ or CD8+ T cells sorted from blood, obtained in a trial of the OX40 agonist ivuxolimab. This TCR was sampled from an adult with an advanced solid tumor such as melanoma, head and neck, liver or kidney cancer. Written as DNA, the CDR3 is TGTGCCAGCAGCCCCTCGGGGGGGCGGGGCACTAATGAAAAACTGTTTTTT. Its protein is CASSPSGGRGTNEKLFF.